This paragraph reports one T cell receptor (beta chain). This entry comes from a study of T cells in narcolepsy. Clones were read by immunoSEQ multiplex PCR, and TCRdb kept only the in-frame ones, dropping some. Of approximately 35,000 clones listed, roughly 80% are singletons. The J segment lost 6 bases and the V segment lost 6 bases, leaving 12 bases of the junction unmatched. CDR1 and CDR2 from the germline V gene are SGHNT and YYREEE (reference sequence). The CDR3 has 16 residues. The genes are TRBV5-4 and TRBJ2-1; TRBD2 matches at 10 bases. The clonotype originates from a human donor in good health. Material: memory (CD45RA-) CD4+ T cells from blood. The CDR3 protein is CASNSDGAGGPNEQFF. CDR3 DNA: TGTGCCAGCAACAGCGACGGAGCGGGAGGGCCCAATGAGCAGTTCTTC.